The rows below give T cell receptor beta chains drawn from one sample of a study of T cell repertoires in cytomegalovirus infection. TCRdb reprocessed the reads with MiXCR, giving one entry per CDR3 protein. This table has fewer than 1,000,000 distinct CDR3 sequences, approximately 33% appearing once. Antigen specificity for these receptors is unknown. The sequences come from cultured CD8+ T cells from PBMCs, collected from culture after CMV antigen stimulation. The receptor source for this set is a human donor in good health (CMV status not recorded). Some clones in this sample may be carry-over from other donors' samples. CDR3s include the opening cysteine and the closing phenylalanine or tryptophan. Fields, in order: D gene, clone size, J gene, CDR3 length, V gene, CDR3 DNA, CDR3 protein. The D gene is left open where the match is weak. Clone sizes are given selectively: once, few, many, or a class where the clone is expanded.

D: -
size: -
J: TRBJ2-1
length: 15
V: TRBV12-3/TRBV12-4
DNA: TGTGCCAGCAGTTTAGGGGGGAGCCGAAACAATGAGCAGTTCTTC
CDR3: CASSLGGSRNNEQFF

D: -
size: few
J: TRBJ2-6
length: 17
V: TRBV6-5
DNA: TGTGCCAGCAGTTACTCCCCCGGGGGCGGTGGGGCCAACGTCCTGACTTTC
CDR3: CASSYSPGGGGANVLTF

D: TRBD2
size: -
J: TRBJ2-5
length: 15
V: TRBV11-2
DNA: TGTGCCAGCAGCGGTCTAGCGGCCAAAGAGGAGACCCAGTACTTC
CDR3: CASSGLAAKEETQYF

D: -
size: few
J: TRBJ2-3
length: 12
V: TRBV5-6
DNA: TGTGCCAGGCGGGACTTCACAGATACGCAGTATTTT
CDR3: CARRDFTDTQYF

D: -
size: few
J: TRBJ1-2
length: 13
V: TRBV6-5
DNA: TGTGCCAGCAGAAAGACTGGGAACTATGGCTACACCTTC
CDR3: CASRKTGNYGYTF

D: -
size: few
J: TRBJ1-2
length: 13
V: TRBV2
DNA: TGTGCCAGCGGTTGGACAGAAGACTATGGCTACACCTTC
CDR3: CASGWTEDYGYTF

D: TRBD1
size: many
J: TRBJ1-1
length: 14
V: TRBV7-2
DNA: TGTGCCAGCAGCGGACACAGGGGAGACACTGAAGCTTTCTTT
CDR3: CASSGHRGDTEAFF

D: TRBD2
size: -
J: TRBJ2-1
length: 15
V: TRBV7-2
DNA: TGTGCCAGCAGCTTTTACGGGGGGTCCTACAATGAGCAGTTCTTC
CDR3: CASSFYGGSYNEQFF

D: -
size: few
J: TRBJ2-1
length: 14
V: TRBV7-9
DNA: TGTGCCAGCAGCCTACCACGAGGTGGCAATGAGCAGTTCTTC
CDR3: CASSLPRGGNEQFF

D: -
size: -
J: TRBJ2-5
length: 15
V: TRBV10-2
DNA: TGCGCCAGCAGTTCGAGCTCCTCAGGGTTTGAGACCCAGTACTTC
CDR3: CASSSSSSGFETQYF

D: TRBD1
size: once
J: TRBJ1-1
length: 15
V: TRBV19
DNA: TGTGCCAGTAGTCCCTGGACAGGGTCGGGCACTGAAGCTTTCTTT
CDR3: CASSPWTGSGTEAFF

D: -
size: -
J: TRBJ1-3
length: 15
V: TRBV12-3/TRBV12-4
DNA: TGTGCCAGCAGCCCAGGGAGGGGCTCTGGAAACACCATATATTTT
CDR3: CASSPGRGSGNTIYF

D: -
size: -
J: TRBJ1-2
length: 14
V: TRBV7-9
DNA: TGTGCCAGCAGCTTTGCGAGGGCTGCCTATGGCTACACCTTC
CDR3: CASSFARAAYGYTF

D: TRBD2
size: few
J: TRBJ2-1
length: 16
V: TRBV5-5
DNA: TGTGCCAGCAGCTTGAGAGGACTAGAGGACTACAATGAGCAGTTCTTC
CDR3: CASSLRGLEDYNEQFF

D: TRBD1
size: -
J: TRBJ2-1
length: 14
V: TRBV6-1
DNA: TGTGCCAGCAGGCCGCAGGGGGTTTACAATGAGCAGTTCTTC
CDR3: CASRPQGVYNEQFF

D: -
size: few
J: TRBJ1-3
length: 14
V: TRBV7-2
DNA: TGTGCCAGCTCGGCAGGACACTCTGGAAACACCATATATTTT
CDR3: CASSAGHSGNTIYF

D: TRBD1
size: few
J: TRBJ1-2
length: 18
V: TRBV7-8
DNA: TGTGCCAGCAGCTTAGTAAGGCGAGGGGGCGACGCTAACTATGGCTACACCTTC
CDR3: CASSLVRRGGDANYGYTF

D: -
size: -
J: TRBJ2-5
length: 16
V: TRBV25-1
DNA: TGTGCCAGCAGTTCCGGGACTGACCTATACCAAGAGACCCAGTACTTC
CDR3: CASSSGTDLYQETQYF

D: -
size: -
J: TRBJ2-7
length: 15
V: TRBV5-6
DNA: TGTGCCAGCAGCTTTCCGGGGGCGCATCTCTACGAGCAGTACTTC
CDR3: CASSFPGAHLYEQYF

D: TRBD2
size: -
J: TRBJ2-2
length: 18
V: TRBV7-6
DNA: TGTGCCAGCAGCAACGAGCGGACTAGAGGTCCGGGCACCGGGGAGCTGTTTTTT
CDR3: CASSNERTRGPGTGELFF

D: -
size: many
J: TRBJ1-5
length: 15
V: TRBV7-2
DNA: TGTGCCAGCAGCCCCGGACTGTATAGCAATCAGCCCCAGCATTTT
CDR3: CASSPGLYSNQPQHF

D: TRBD2
size: -
J: TRBJ2-1
length: 16
V: TRBV23-1
DNA: TGCGCCAGCAGCTCCCCTCTAGCGGGGTGGGACAATGAGCAGTTCTTC
CDR3: CASSSPLAGWDNEQFF

D: -
size: -
J: TRBJ1-4
length: 15
V: TRBV7-2
DNA: TGTGCCAGCAGCCCCGAAAGGACAACTAATGAAAAACTGTTTTTT
CDR3: CASSPERTTNEKLFF

D: -
size: few
J: TRBJ2-4
length: 17
V: TRBV19
DNA: TGTGCCAGTAGTTACCGCCCGGTAGCACGAGCCAAAAACATTCAGTACTTC
CDR3: CASSYRPVARAKNIQYF

D: -
size: few
J: TRBJ1-1
length: 13
V: TRBV7-6
DNA: TGTGCCAGCAGCCCCGGCCCCTCCACTGAAGCTTTCTTT
CDR3: CASSPGPSTEAFF

D: -
size: few
J: TRBJ1-1
length: 15
V: TRBV7-3
DNA: TGTGCCAGCAGCCTAAGAGAGGGATTATACCCCGAAGCTTTCTTT
CDR3: CASSLREGLYPEAFF

D: -
size: -
J: TRBJ2-5
length: 14
V: TRBV10-2
DNA: TGCGCCAGCGGACAGACACTGTACCAAGAGACCCAGTACTTC
CDR3: CASGQTLYQETQYF

D: -
size: once
J: TRBJ2-3
length: 15
V: TRBV9
DNA: TGTGCCAGCAGCCTGACCAAGACTAGCACAGATACGCAGTATTTT
CDR3: CASSLTKTSTDTQYF

D: TRBD2
size: -
J: TRBJ2-3
length: 16
V: TRBV27
DNA: TGTGCCAGCAGTTTATCGACTAGCGAGGACACAGATACGCAGTATTTT
CDR3: CASSLSTSEDTDTQYF

D: TRBD1
size: few
J: TRBJ1-2
length: 13
V: TRBV7-3
DNA: TGTGCCAGCAGCACCTCGACAGGGGGTGGCTACACCTTC
CDR3: CASSTSTGGGYTF

D: -
size: -
J: TRBJ1-5
length: 19
V: TRBV19
DNA: TGTGCCAGTAGTATAGATCTATCGGGGCCCGGTTATAGCAATCAGCCCCAGCATTTT
CDR3: CASSIDLSGPGYSNQPQHF

D: TRBD2
size: few
J: TRBJ2-1
length: 15
V: TRBV4-2
DNA: TGTGCCAGCAGCCAAGAAGAACTAGCGGGCAATGAGCAGTTCTTT
CDR3: CASSQEELAGNEQFF

D: -
size: -
J: TRBJ2-1
length: 15
V: TRBV20-1
DNA: TGCAGTGCTAGTAATCAGATAATAGTCTACAATGAGCAGTTCTTC
CDR3: CSASNQIIVYNEQFF

D: -
size: many
J: TRBJ1-2
length: 13
V: TRBV12-3/TRBV12-4
DNA: TGTGCCAGCAGTTTAAATATAGCCTATGGCTACACCTTC
CDR3: CASSLNIAYGYTF

D: -
size: -
J: TRBJ2-5
length: 15
V: TRBV20-1
DNA: TGCAGTGCTAGTCGATACCCGGGGCCCTTCGAGACCCAGTACTTC
CDR3: CSASRYPGPFETQYF

D: -
size: -
J: TRBJ2-3
length: 11
V: TRBV25-1
DNA: TGTGCCAGGTGTAGGTCAGATACGCAGTATTTT
CDR3: CARCRSDTQYF

D: TRBD1
size: -
J: TRBJ2-7
length: 13
V: TRBV29-1
DNA: TGCAGCGTCGCAGGGGGTGCCATCCACGAGCAGTACTTC
CDR3: CSVAGGAIHEQYF

D: -
size: many
J: TRBJ2-1
length: 12
V: TRBV7-6
DNA: TGTGCCAGCAGCTTATCGTCGGATGAGCAGTTCTTC
CDR3: CASSLSSDEQFF

D: -
size: few
J: TRBJ1-5
length: 19
V: TRBV19
DNA: TGTGCCAGTAGTCGTATCGGGCCCGAACGGAAGGCCCGCAATCAGCCCCAGCATTTT
CDR3: CASSRIGPERKARNQPQHF

D: -
size: few
J: TRBJ2-2
length: 17
V: TRBV7-9
DNA: TGTGCCAGCAGCCGGGCCGTGGGGGAGAGGCACACCGGGGAGCTGTTTTTT
CDR3: CASSRAVGERHTGELFF

D: -
size: -
J: TRBJ2-2
length: 12
V: TRBV19
DNA: TGTGCCAGCACAGGGATCACCGGGGAGCTGTATTTT
CDR3: CASTGITGELYF

D: -
size: -
J: TRBJ2-2
length: 15
V: TRBV10-1
DNA: TGCGCCAGCAGTGAGAGTCGGGGGGCCACCGGGGAGCTGTTTTTT
CDR3: CASSESRGATGELFF

D: -
size: -
J: TRBJ2-7
length: 13
V: TRBV29-1
DNA: TGCAGCGCTACCACGGGGGCGACGCGTGAGCAGTACTTC
CDR3: CSATTGATREQYF

D: -
size: many
J: TRBJ1-5
length: 15
V: TRBV9
DNA: TGTGCCAGCAGCCCCTTTGACAGATCCAATCAGCCCCAGCATTTT
CDR3: CASSPFDRSNQPQHF

D: -
size: -
J: TRBJ2-2
length: 14
V: TRBV2
DNA: TGTGCCAGCAGGGCCAGACAAAACACCGGGGAGCTGTTTTTT
CDR3: CASRARQNTGELFF

D: TRBD1
size: -
J: TRBJ2-2
length: 17
V: TRBV5-4
DNA: TGTGCCAGCAGCTTGGAGGGCCAGGGGGCGGGAACCGGGGAGCTGTTTTTT
CDR3: CASSLEGQGAGTGELFF

D: -
size: -
J: TRBJ2-2
length: 15
V: TRBV15
DNA: TGTGCCACCAGCAGAGATCTAGGGTCTGCCGGGGAGCTGTTTTTT
CDR3: CATSRDLGSAGELFF